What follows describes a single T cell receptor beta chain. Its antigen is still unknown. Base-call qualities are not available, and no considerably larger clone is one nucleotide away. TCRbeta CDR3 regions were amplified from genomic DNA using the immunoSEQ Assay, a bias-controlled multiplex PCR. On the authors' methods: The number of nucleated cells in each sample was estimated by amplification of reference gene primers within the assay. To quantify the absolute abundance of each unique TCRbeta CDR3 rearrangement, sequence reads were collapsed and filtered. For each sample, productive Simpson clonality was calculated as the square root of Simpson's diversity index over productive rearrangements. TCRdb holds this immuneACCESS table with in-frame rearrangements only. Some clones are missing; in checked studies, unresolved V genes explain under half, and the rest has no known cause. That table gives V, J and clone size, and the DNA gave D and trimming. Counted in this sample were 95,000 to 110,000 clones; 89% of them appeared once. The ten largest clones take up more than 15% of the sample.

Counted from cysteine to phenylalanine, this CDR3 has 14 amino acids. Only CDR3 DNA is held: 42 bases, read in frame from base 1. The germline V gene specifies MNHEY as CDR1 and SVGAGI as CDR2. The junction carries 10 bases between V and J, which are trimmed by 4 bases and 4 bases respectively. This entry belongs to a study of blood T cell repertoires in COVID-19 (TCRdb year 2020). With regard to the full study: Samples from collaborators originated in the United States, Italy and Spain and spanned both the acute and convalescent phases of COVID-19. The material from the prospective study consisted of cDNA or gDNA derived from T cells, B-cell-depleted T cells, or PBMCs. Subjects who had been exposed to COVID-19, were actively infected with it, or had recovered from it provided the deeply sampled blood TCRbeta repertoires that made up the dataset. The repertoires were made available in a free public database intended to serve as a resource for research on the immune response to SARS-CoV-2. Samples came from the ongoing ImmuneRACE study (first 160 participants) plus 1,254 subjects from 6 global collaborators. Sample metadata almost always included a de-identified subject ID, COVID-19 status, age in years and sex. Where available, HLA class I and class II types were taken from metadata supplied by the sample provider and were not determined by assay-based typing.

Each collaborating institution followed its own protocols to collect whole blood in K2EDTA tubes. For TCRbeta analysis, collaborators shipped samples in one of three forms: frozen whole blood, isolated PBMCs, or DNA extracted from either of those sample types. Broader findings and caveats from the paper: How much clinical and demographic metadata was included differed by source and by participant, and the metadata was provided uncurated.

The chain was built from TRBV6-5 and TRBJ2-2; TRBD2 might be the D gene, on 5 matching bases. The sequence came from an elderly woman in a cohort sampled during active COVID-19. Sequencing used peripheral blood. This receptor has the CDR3 CASSFGKGTGELFF. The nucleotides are TGTGCCAGCAGTTTCGGGAAGGGCACCGGGGAGCTGTTTTTT.